The text below deals with one T cell receptor (beta chain). Germline CDR1 reads KGHSH; CDR2 reads LQKENI. V dropped 5 bases and J dropped 4 bases, with 9 bases sitting between them. The CDR3 runs to 12 residues. Only in-frame clones appear in the TCRdb table, and some are missing; sequencing was by immunoSEQ multiplex PCR. The table records fewer than 250,000 clones, approximately 87% of them present only once. This specimen belongs to a study of blood T cell repertoires in COVID-19. This clonotype originated in a woman in her seventies with acute or convalescent COVID-19. V usage is TRBV18 and J usage is TRBJ2-7; D perhaps matches TRBD1 (6 bases). The sequenced sample was peripheral blood. In DNA form, the CDR3 reads TGTGCCAGCTCAAAACAGGGATACGAGCAGTACTTC. This codes for CASSKQGYEQYF. The full variable domain, completed using reference TRBV18 and TRBJ2-7, is NAGVMQNPRHLVRRRGQEARLRCSPMKGHSHVYWYRQLPEEGLKFMVYLQKENIIDESGMPKERFSAEFPKEGPSILRIQQVVRGDSAAYFCASSKQGYEQYFGPGTRLTVT.